Listed here are 30 T cell receptor beta chains from one sample, sequenced in a study of T cell changes during pregnancy in multiple sclerosis. TCRdb's table, derived via immunoSEQ multiplex PCR, lists solely in-frame clones and lacks some. The sample lists about 46,000 clones; about 93% were seen once. Sequencing was performed on CD8+ T cells from peripheral blood mononuclear cells, taken after pregnancy. The receptors derive from a female donor with multiple sclerosis, enrolled in a pregnancy study.

This clone was seen a few times. This chain uses TRBV29-1 with TRBJ1-1, with D possibly matching TRBD1 (5 bases). Per germline, CDR1 SQVTM and CDR2 ANQGSEA. Between the trimmed V and J ends, which lost 6 bases and 4 bases, there was a span of 15 bases. The CDR3 loop spans 13 amino acids. CDR3 DNA sequence: TGCAGCGTCTGCCGCAGGGAGGGCACTGAAGCTTTCTTT. Translated: CSVCRREGTEAFF.

The chain combines TRBV19 with TRBJ1-2, with 10 bases aligning to TRBD1. Per germline, CDR1 LNHDA and CDR2 SQIVND (reference sequence). V lost 6 bases, J lost 3 bases, and 4 bases stayed unmatched. CDR3 length equals 14 residues. The CDR3 nucleotides are TGTGCCAGTAGACCGGGACAGGGGCACTATGGCTACACCTTC. Translation gives CASRPGQGHYGYTF. Filled out from reference TRBV19 and TRBJ1-2, the complete variable domain reads DGGITQSPKYLFRKEGQNVTLSCEQNLNHDAMYWYRQDPGQGLRLIYYSQIVNDFQKGDIAEGYSVSREKKESFPLTVTSAQKNPTAFYLCASRPGQGHYGYTFGSGTRLTVV.

This chain connects TRBV6-4 to TRBJ2-2; a possible D gene is TRBD2 (5 bases). In germline, CDR1 is MRHNA, CDR2 SNTAGT. V was pared by 0 bases and J by 5 bases, with 10 bases between. The CDR3 has 15 amino acids. The CDR3 DNA sequence: TGTGCCAGCAGTGACTCCGCGGACTCAACCGGGGAGCTGTTTTTT. It is translated as CASSDSADSTGELFF.

V and J are TRBV4-2 and TRBJ2-1; a possible D gene is TRBD2 (6 bases). From germline, CDR1 is LGHNA and CDR2 YNFKEQ. Trimming removed 0 bases at V and 4 bases at J, with 13 bases between. The CDR3 is 16 amino acids. The DNA of the CDR3 is TGTGCCAGCAGCCAAGATGGGCTAGCGAGTTACAATGAGCAGTTCTTC. This encodes CASSQDGLASYNEQFF.

This clone appeared once. This chain joins TRBV5-4 and TRBJ2-4, with TRBD1 matching 8 bases. The V gene's germline CDR1 is SGHNT and CDR2 YYREEE (reference sequence). CDR3 length equals 13 residues. Trimming at V came to 7 bases and at J to 6 bases, leaving 6 bases not matched to a gene. CDR3 in amino acids: CASGQGAGNIQYF. The CDR3 DNA sequence: TGTGCCAGCGGGCAGGGGGCCGGAAACATTCAGTACTTC.

The chain uses TRBV5-4 and TRBJ2-1; a weak D match, TRBD1 (6 bases). Trimming took off 1 base at V and 2 bases at J, with 10 bases between the two ends. The CDR3 spans 15 residues. Germline CDR1 is SGHNT and CDR2 is YYREEE (reference sequence). The CDR3 region has the DNA TGTGCCAGCAGCTTGAGGGACAAAGCCTACAATGAGCAGTTCTTC. Its protein product is CASSLRDKAYNEQFF.

DNA of the CDR3: TGTGCCAGCATAGCGGGAGGTGGGAATGAGCAGTTCTTC. Its translation is CASIAGGGNEQFF. This rearrangement joins TRBV27 to TRBJ2-1, with 10 nucleotides matching TRBD2. Germline V gene sequence: CDR1 MNHEY, CDR2 SMNVEV (reference sequence). Unmatched junction bases numbered 4, after V lost 7 bases and J lost 7 bases. This CDR3 has 13 amino acids.

This clone appeared once. The J gene is TRBJ2-7, the V gene TRBV5-1, with D perhaps TRBD2 (5 bases). The V and J ends lost 0 bases and 5 bases respectively, with 15 bases between them. Germline V gene sequence: CDR1 SGHRS, CDR2 YFSETQ. There are 15 residues in the CDR3. CDR3 coding DNA: TGCGCCAGCAGCTTGGACGGGGTCCACGTTAACGAGCAGTACTTC. It specifies CASSLDGVHVNEQYF. Supplemented by reference TRBV5-1 and TRBJ2-7, the full variable domain reads KAGVTQTPRYLIKTRGQQVTLSCSPISGHRSVSWYQQTPGQGLQFLFEYFSETQRNKGNFPGRFSGRQFSNSRSEMNVSTLELGDSALYLCASSLDGVHVNEQYFGPGTRLTVT.

CDR3: CASSLDFSGRYSYEQYF. DNA for the CDR3: TGTGCCAGCAGTTTAGACTTTTCCGGGAGGTATTCCTACGAGCAGTACTTC. The chain uses TRBV28 and TRBJ2-7; 7 bases are a match to TRBD2. This CDR3 has 17 amino acids. Germline V CDR1 and CDR2: MDHEN, SYDVKM. Trimming cost V 2 bases and J 1 base; bases outside gene matches: 11.

Only one count was recorded for this clone. The CDR3, as DNA: TGTGCCAGCAGCTTATCGGGGACAGGGAACACTGAAGCTTTCTTT. Translation: CASSLSGTGNTEAFF. The V call is TRBV7-9, the J call TRBJ1-1; 8 nucleotides align to TRBD1. The V segment lost 2 bases and the J segment 1 base; nucleotides outside the gene matches: 3. Germline V gives CDR1 SEHNR, CDR2 FQNEAQ (reference sequence). The length of the CDR3 is 15 residues.

The J gene is TRBJ2-7, the V gene TRBV30; 14 bases are a match to TRBD2. Germline trimming cut 3 bases from V and 5 bases from J; bases unmatched to any gene: 6. Germline CDR1 and CDR2: GTSNPN and SVGIG (reference sequence). The CDR3 length is 15 residues. The CDR3 protein is CAWREGLAGADEQYF. The CDR3 DNA follows: TGTGCCTGGAGAGAGGGACTAGCGGGAGCGGACGAGCAGTACTTC.

The gene calls are TRBV18 and TRBJ1-1; unclear D gene. Germline lookup yields CDR1 KGHSH and CDR2 LQKENI. V was cut by 3 bases and J by 0 bases, with 8 bases left in between. The CDR3 consists of 14 residues. CDR3 DNA: TGTGCCAGCTCACCTAGAGGGCTGAACACTGAAGCTTTCTTT. Translated: CASSPRGLNTEAFF. Using reference TRBV18 and TRBJ1-1 for the parts outside the CDR3, the full variable domain is NAGVMQNPRHLVRRRGQEARLRCSPMKGHSHVYWYRQLPEEGLKFMVYLQKENIIDESGMPKERFSAEFPKEGPSILRIQQVVRGDSAAYFCASSPRGLNTEAFFGQGTRLTVV.

The chain carries TRBV7-8 and TRBJ2-1; TRBD2 might be the D (6 bases). The CDR3 extends over 16 amino acids. Germline V gene data show CDR1 as SGHVS and CDR2 as FQNEAQ. Trimming took off 0 bases at V and 9 bases at J, with 18 bases between the two ends. CDR3 DNA: TGTGCCAGCAGCTTAGCGGGGGGACCGGGGATGGTTGAGCAGTTCTTC. Encoded protein: CASSLAGGPGMVEQFF. Using reference TRBV7-8 and TRBJ2-1 for the parts outside the CDR3, the full variable domain is GAGVSQSPRYKVAKRGQDVALRCDPISGHVSLFWYQQALGQGPEFLTYFQNEAQLDKSGLPSDRFFAERPEGSVSTLKIQRTQQEDSAVYLCASSLAGGPGMVEQFFGPGTRLTVL.

The chain has TRBV6-4 and TRBJ2-3, with TRBD2 matching over 9 bases. CDR1 is MRHNA, CDR2 SNTAGT, per germline. The CDR3 extends over 13 amino acids. J lost 5 bases, V lost 4 bases, and 1 base had no gene match. CDR3 loop: CASSGTSEDTQYF. The CDR3 coding sequence is TGTGCCAGCAGTGGGACTAGCGAAGATACGCAGTATTTT.

The chain combines TRBV6-1 with TRBJ1-2; D is unresolved. The CDR3 is made up of 15 amino acids. V was trimmed by 2 bases and J by 8 bases, leaving 18 bases between them. Per the germline V gene, CDR1 is MNHNS and CDR2 is SASEGT. CDR3 nucleotide sequence: TGTGCCAGCAGTGAATTTTCGCCGGGAACGTTGGGCTACACCTTC. The encoded protein is CASSEFSPGTLGYTF.

The rearrangement joins TRBV5-8 to TRBJ2-3, with TRBD1 as a possible D gene (5 bases). CDR3 size: 14 residues. Deletions cut 6 bases from V and 6 bases from J, with 17 bases between. Germline V gene sequence: CDR1 SGHTS, CDR2 YDEGEE. This CDR3 reads CASTDSGFLDTQYF. DNA for the CDR3: TGTGCCAGCACCGATTCAGGGTTTCTCGATACGCAGTATTTT.

The chain is built from TRBV28 and TRBJ1-2; 10 nucleotides agree with TRBD1. V was clipped by 3 bases and J by 8 bases; unmatched bases: 3. This CDR3 is built from 13 residues. Germline CDR1 MDHEN, CDR2 SYDVKM. The CDR3 protein is CASSLTGGGGYTF. The DNA for the CDR3 is TGTGCCAGCAGTTTGACAGGGGGCGGAGGCTACACCTTC.

The J gene is TRBJ2-7, the V gene TRBV25-1, with D tentatively TRBD1 (6 bases). The CDR3 runs to 13 residues. With 8 bases removed from V and 3 bases from J, the gap between germline ends came to 14 bases. Germline V gene sequence: CDR1 MGHDK, CDR2 SYGVNS. The CDR3 spells CASRDTGNYEQYF. CDR3 DNA sequence: TGTGCCAGCCGAGACACAGGGAACTACGAGCAGTACTTC.

The genes are TRBV2 and TRBJ1-5, with D perhaps TRBD1 (6 bases). The CDR3 totals 15 residues. Trimming stripped 0 bases from V and 5 bases from J, with 11 bases between. Germline V CDR1 and CDR2: SNHLY, FYNNEI. The CDR3: CASSEATGYDQPQHF. CDR3 coding DNA: TGTGCCAGCAGTGAAGCGACAGGCTATGATCAGCCCCAGCATTTT.

This rearrangement joins TRBV7-9 to TRBJ1-2; a possible D gene is TRBD1 (5 bases). The CDR3 runs 15 residues. The V gene lost 1 base and the J gene lost 3 bases, with 12 bases spanning the gap. From germline, CDR1 is SEHNR and CDR2 FQNEAQ (reference sequence). In nucleotides, the CDR3 is TGTGCCAGCAGCTTAGTGGGGCAGGCCTACTATGGCTACACCTTC. As protein: CASSLVGQAYYGYTF.

The V call is TRBV4-1, the J call TRBJ1-2; tentative D call: TRBD1 (5 bases). The CDR3 covers 15 residues. The V end was cut by 5 bases, the J end by 1 base, with 14 bases between. Germline V gene sequence: CDR1 MGHRA, CDR2 YSYEKL. The CDR3 loop is CASSWGTRNNYGYTF. CDR3 in DNA: TGCGCCAGCAGCTGGGGCACAAGGAATAACTATGGCTACACCTTC.

This clone was detected only once. The CDR3 protein is CAGRKGGSSTDTQYF. The CDR3 bases are TGTGCAGGAAGAAAAGGTGGGAGTAGCACAGATACGCAGTATTTT. This chain joins TRBV7-2 and TRBJ2-3, with D maybe TRBD2 (5 bases). Per germline, CDR1 SGHTA and CDR2 FQGNSA. The CDR3 consists of 15 residues.

This clone has only one observation. The chain links TRBV14 to TRBJ1-1, with TRBD1 matching over 7 bases. J gave up 5 bases and V 6 bases, and 9 bases lay outside the gene matches. The CDR3 has 14 residues. The germline gives CDR1 SGHDN, CDR2 FVKESK. The CDR3 sequence: CASSQNRGRTEAFF. The CDR3 region has the DNA TGTGCCAGCAGTCAAAACAGGGGTCGGACTGAAGCTTTCTTT.

This chain joins TRBV11-2 and TRBJ1-3; 8 positions match TRBD1. The CDR3 runs to 16 residues. Germline V gene sequence: CDR1 SGHAT, CDR2 FQNNGV. V shed 4 bases and J 6 bases; nucleotides not matched to a gene: 11. For the CDR3, the DNA is TGTGCCAGCAGCTCCGGTCCCCCAGGGGGCTTAAACACCATATATTTT. Its protein is CASSSGPPGGLNTIYF.

The gene calls are TRBV30 and TRBJ2-7; 9 positions agree with TRBD1. The CDR3 loop spans 17 amino acids. Germline loops: CDR1 GTSNPN, CDR2 SVGIG (reference sequence). Losses at the gene ends were 0 bases for V and 0 bases for J; bases not matched to a gene: 9. CDR3 DNA: TGTGCCTGGAGTGTACGATTGGGGGACAGGGTCTCCTACGAGCAGTACTTC. This encodes CAWSVRLGDRVSYEQYF.

The chain is built from TRBV27 and TRBJ2-7; 7 positions match TRBD1. This CDR3 is 15 amino acids long. Germline CDR1 MNHEY, CDR2 SMNVEV (reference sequence). V shed 2 bases, J shed 3 bases, and the junction held 7 bases outside the gene matches. As DNA, the CDR3 is TGTGCCAGCAGTTTAACAGGGGTACCCAACTACGAGCAGTACTTC. This encodes CASSLTGVPNYEQYF.

The CDR3 sequence: CASSSWERSSASTDTQYF. CDR3 nucleotide sequence: TGTGCCAGCAGCTCCTGGGAGCGGTCTAGCGCTAGCACAGATACGCAGTATTTT. This chain uses TRBV11-2 with TRBJ2-3; TRBD2 is a possible D gene (6 bases). The germline V gene encodes CDR1 SGHAT and CDR2 FQNNGV. Trimming removed 4 bases from V and 0 bases from J, with 20 bases in between. This CDR3 spans 18 amino acids.

The chain joins TRBV29-1 to TRBJ2-7; weak D call: TRBD2 (5 bases). The CDR3 sequence is 17 residues long. Germline V lookup: CDR1 SQVTM, CDR2 ANQGSEA. V lost 3 bases and J 2 bases, leaving 23 bases between the germline ends. The CDR3 DNA reads as TGCAGCGTTGACGAGTCCAGTTTGGGAGCATCAACCTACGAGCAGTACTTC. It encodes CSVDESSLGASTYEQYF.

This sequence joins TRBV6-1 and TRBJ1-6; a weak D match, TRBD1 (6 bases). V was clipped by 1 base and J by 7 bases, with 14 bases between them. There are 16 residues in the CDR3. The germline gives CDR1 MNHNS, CDR2 SASEGT. The CDR3, as DNA: TGTGCCAGCAGTGAAGAGTTCGAGGGGGTAAATTCACCCCTCCACTTT. Protein product: CASSEEFEGVNSPLHF.

V gene TRBV7-9 combines with J gene TRBJ1-5, with D possibly TRBD1 on 6 matching bases. V lost 4 bases and J 0 bases, leaving 16 bases between the germline ends. Per the germline V gene, CDR1 is SEHNR and CDR2 is FQNEAQ (reference sequence). The CDR3 runs 17 residues. The CDR3 DNA follows: TGTGCCAGCAGCTCGGTAGGGGGACCCTATAGCAATCAGCCCCAGCATTTT. Protein sequence: CASSSVGGPYSNQPQHF. The full variable domain, rest sourced from reference TRBV7-9 and TRBJ1-5, is DTGVSQNPRHKITKRGQNVTFRCDPISEHNRLYWYRQTLGQGPEFLTYFQNEAQLEKSRLLSDRFSAERPKGSFSTLEIQRTEQGDSAMYLCASSSVGGPYSNQPQHFGDGTRLSIL.